This TCR beta chain was obtained from a study of T cell repertoires in cytomegalovirus infection. This clonotype was observed a few times. There are 12 residues in the CDR3. The V end was cut by 7 bases, the J end by 4 bases, with 8 bases between. Germline CDR1 reads SGHRS; CDR2 reads YFSETQ. MiXCR, run by TCRdb on the reads, gives a single entry per CDR3 protein. The sample contains fewer than 250,000 distinct CDR3 sequences, 22% of which appear only once. The chain carries TRBV5-1 and TRBJ2-2; D call uncertain. The receptor's source is a human donor in good health (CMV status not recorded). Some clones in this sample may be carry-over from other donors' samples. The sequencing input was CD8+ T cells from PBMCs. The CDR3 here is CASGKSTGELFF. The CDR3 nucleotides are TGCGCCAGCGGAAAGAGCACCGGGGAGCTGTTTTTT.